This TCR beta chain was recorded in a study of T cells in Graves' hyperthyroidism and ophthalmopathy. The table lists this clonotype with many counts. What it binds is unknown. Amplified TCR beta CDR3 regions derived from RNA transcripts. HTBI primers were employed in a first-round RT-PCR of the TCR CDR3. TCRdb reprocessed the multiplex PCR reads via MiXCR and lists one record per CDR3 protein. The sample contains roughly 350,000 distinct CDR3 sequences, about an eighth of which appear only once. Findings and caveats of the study: The model identified upcoming ophthalmopathy a median approximately six months ahead of onset. A model built on 13 V-J features separated ophthalmopathy from stable hyperthyroidism. Blood also carried most thyroid clonotypes expanded above 0.001.

Diagnosing involved the use of clinical symptoms, serum thyroxine and TRAb, thyroid ultrasound and orbital computed tomography. The CDR3 runs to 14 residues. Trimming shortened V by 7 bases and J by 11 bases, and 21 bases separated the two germline ends. Germline V gene sequence: CDR1 MNHNS, CDR2 SASEGT. The source material was blood. This receptor was identified in a woman aged 40 to 50 with Graves' ophthalmopathy. V and J are TRBV6-1 and TRBJ1-5; D might be TRBD1 (5 bases). The CDR3 spells CASTLIGGARSQHF. CDR3 coding DNA: TGTGCCAGCACCCTGATTGGGGGAGCACGGTCCCAGCATTTT.